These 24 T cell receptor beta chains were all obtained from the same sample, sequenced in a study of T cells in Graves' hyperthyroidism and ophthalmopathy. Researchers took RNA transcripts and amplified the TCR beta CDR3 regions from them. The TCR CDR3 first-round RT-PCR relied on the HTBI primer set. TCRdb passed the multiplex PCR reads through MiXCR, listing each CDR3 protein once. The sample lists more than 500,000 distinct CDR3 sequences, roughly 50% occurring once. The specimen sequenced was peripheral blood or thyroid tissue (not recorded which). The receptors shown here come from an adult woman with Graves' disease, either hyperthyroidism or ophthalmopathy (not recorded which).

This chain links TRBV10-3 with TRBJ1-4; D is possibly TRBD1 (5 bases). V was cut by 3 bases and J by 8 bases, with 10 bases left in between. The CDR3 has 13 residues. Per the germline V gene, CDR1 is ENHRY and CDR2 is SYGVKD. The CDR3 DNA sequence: TGTGCCATCAGTGACGGGGGAGACGAAAAACTGTTTTTT. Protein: CAISDGGDEKLFF.

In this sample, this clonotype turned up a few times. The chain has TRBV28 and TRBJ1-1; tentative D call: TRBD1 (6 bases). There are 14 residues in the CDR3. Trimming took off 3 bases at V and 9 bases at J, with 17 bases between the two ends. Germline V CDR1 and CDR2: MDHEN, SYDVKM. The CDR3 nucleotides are TGTGCCAGCAGTTTTGGGGGGGGCGCGGGAAAAGCTTTCTTT. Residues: CASSFGGGAGKAFF.

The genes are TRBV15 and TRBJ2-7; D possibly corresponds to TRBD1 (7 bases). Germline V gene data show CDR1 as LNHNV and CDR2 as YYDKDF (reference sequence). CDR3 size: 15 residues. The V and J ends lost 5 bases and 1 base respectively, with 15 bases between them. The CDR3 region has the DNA TGTGCCACCAGCGACGACGGGGGACAGTCCTACGAGCAGTACTTC. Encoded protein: CATSDDGGQSYEQYF.

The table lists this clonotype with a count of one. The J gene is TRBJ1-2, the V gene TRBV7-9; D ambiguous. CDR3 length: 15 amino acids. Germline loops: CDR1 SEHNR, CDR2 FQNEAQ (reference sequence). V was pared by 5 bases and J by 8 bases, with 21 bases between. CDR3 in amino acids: CASSPLLGGNPGYTF. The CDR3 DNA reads TGTGCCAGCAGCCCCCTCTTAGGCGGGAACCCGGGCTACACCTTC.

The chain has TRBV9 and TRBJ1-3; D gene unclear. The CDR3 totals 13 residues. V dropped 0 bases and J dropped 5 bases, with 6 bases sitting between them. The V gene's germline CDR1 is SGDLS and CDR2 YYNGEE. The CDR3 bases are TGTGCCAGCAGCGTAGGTGCCCGAAACACCATATATTTT. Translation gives CASSVGARNTIYF.

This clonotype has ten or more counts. CDR3 amino acids: CASSQTGQSYEQYF. In nucleotides, the CDR3 is TGTGCCAGCAGCCAAACGGGACAGTCGTACGAGCAGTACTTC. The gene calls are TRBV3-1 and TRBJ2-7, with TRBD1 matching 7 bases. V lost 2 bases, J lost 4 bases, and 5 bases stayed unmatched. CDR3 size: 14 residues. Looked up from germline, CDR1 is LGHDT and CDR2 is YNNKEL (reference sequence).

CDR3 nucleotide sequence: TGTGCCAGCAGTGCTAGACCCGGACGGCTCTACGAGCAGTACTTC. Protein sequence: CASSARPGRLYEQYF. The chain recombines TRBV7-9 with TRBJ2-7; no reliable D call. The CDR3 is 15 residues long. The V gene's germline CDR1 is SEHNR and CDR2 FQNEAQ (reference sequence). The V end lost 6 bases, the J end lost 3 bases, and 18 bases lay between the germline ends.

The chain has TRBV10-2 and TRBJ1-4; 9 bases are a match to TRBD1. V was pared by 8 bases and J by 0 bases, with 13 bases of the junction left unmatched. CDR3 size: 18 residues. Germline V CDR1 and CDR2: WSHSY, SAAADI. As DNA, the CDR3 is TGCGCCAGCTCCCTCCCTGGACAGGGGTTTACAACTAATGAAAAACTGTTTTTT. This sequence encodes CASSLPGQGFTTNEKLFF.

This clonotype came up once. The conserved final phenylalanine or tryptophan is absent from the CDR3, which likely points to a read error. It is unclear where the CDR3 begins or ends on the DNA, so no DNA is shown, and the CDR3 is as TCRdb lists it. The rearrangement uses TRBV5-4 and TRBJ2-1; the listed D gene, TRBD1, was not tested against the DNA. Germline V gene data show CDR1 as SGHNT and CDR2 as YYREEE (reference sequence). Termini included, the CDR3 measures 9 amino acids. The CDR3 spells CASRPGQVI.

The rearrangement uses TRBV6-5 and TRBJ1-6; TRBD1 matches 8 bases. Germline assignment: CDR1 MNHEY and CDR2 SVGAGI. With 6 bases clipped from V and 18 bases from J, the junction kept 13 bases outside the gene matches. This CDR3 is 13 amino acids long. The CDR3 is CASRGGQADFPHF. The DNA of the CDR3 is TGTGCCAGCAGAGGGGGACAGGCGGACTTTCCCCACTTT.

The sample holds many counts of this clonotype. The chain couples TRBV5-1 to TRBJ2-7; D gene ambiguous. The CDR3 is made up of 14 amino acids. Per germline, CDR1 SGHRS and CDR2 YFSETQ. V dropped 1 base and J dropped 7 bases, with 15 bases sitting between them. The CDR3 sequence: CASSLQGATKEQYF. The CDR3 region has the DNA TGCGCCAGCAGCTTGCAAGGCGCGACGAAAGAGCAGTACTTC. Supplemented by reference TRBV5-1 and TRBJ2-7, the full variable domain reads KAGVTQTPRYLIKTRGQQVTLSCSPISGHRSVSWYQQTPGQGLQFLFEYFSETQRNKGNFPGRFSGRQFSNSRSEMNVSTLELGDSALYLCASSLQGATKEQYFGPGTRLTVT.

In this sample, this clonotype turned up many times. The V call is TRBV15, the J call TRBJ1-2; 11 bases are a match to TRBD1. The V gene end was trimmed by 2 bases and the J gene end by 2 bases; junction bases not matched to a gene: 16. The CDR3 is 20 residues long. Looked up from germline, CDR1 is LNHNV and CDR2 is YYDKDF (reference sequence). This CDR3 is CATSRPLNRDRGGLNYGYTF. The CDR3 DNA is TGTGCCACCAGCAGACCTCTGAACCGGGACAGGGGGGGATTAAACTATGGCTACACCTTC.

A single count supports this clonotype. CDR3 protein: CASSSLPSGQPQHF. The CDR3 DNA sequence: TGCGCCAGCAGCTCACTCCCATCTGGGCAGCCCCAGCATTTT. The chain employs TRBV5-1 and TRBJ1-5; D gene ambiguous. V lost 3 bases to trimming and J lost 7 bases, with 14 bases between them. This CDR3 spans 14 amino acids. Germline V CDR1 and CDR2: SGHRS, YFSETQ.

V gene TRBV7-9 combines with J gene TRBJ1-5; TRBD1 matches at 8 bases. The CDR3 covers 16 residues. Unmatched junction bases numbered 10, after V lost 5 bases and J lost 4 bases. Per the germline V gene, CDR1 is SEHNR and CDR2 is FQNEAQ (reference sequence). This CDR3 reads CASSRQRTGGNQPQHF. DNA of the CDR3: TGTGCCAGCAGCCGACAGCGAACAGGGGGGAATCAGCCCCAGCATTTT.

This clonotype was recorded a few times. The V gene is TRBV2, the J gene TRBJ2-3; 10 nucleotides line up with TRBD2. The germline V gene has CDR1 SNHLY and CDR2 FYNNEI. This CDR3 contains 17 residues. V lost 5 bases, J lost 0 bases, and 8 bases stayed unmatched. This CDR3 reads CASSSPSGRGSTDTQYF. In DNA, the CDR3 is TGTGCCAGCAGTTCCCCTAGCGGGAGAGGAAGCACAGATACGCAGTATTTT.

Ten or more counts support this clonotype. The CDR3 nucleotides read TGCAGTGCGAGGGGGCCTAGCGGGAGGGCAGGGCACACCGGGGAGCTGTTTTTT. It yields the protein CSARGPSGRAGHTGELFF. The V gene is TRBV20-1, the J gene TRBJ2-2; 12 bases agree with TRBD2. Germline V gene sequence: CDR1 DFQATT, CDR2 SNEGSKA (reference sequence). The CDR3 is made up of 18 amino acids. The trim removed 6 bases at V and 3 bases at J, leaving 14 bases unmatched.

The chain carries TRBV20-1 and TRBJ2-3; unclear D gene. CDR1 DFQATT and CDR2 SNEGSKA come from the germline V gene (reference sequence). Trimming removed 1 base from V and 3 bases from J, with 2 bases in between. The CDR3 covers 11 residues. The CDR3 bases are TGCAGTGCTAGAGGAACAGATACGCAGTATTTT. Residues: CSARGTDTQYF.

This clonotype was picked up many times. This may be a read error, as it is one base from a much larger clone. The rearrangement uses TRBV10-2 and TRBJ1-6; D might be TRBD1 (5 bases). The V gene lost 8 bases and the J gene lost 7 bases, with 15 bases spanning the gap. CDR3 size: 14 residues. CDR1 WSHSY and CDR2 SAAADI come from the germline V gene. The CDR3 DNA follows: TGCGCCAGCGGTGTACCCCAGGGAAATTCACCCCTCCACTTT. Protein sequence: CASGVPQGNSPLHF.

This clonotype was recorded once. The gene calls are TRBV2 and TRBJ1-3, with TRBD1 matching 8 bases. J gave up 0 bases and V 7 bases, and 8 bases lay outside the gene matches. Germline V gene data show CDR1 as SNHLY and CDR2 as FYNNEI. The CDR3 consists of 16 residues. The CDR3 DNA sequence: TGTGCCAGCACCACGACAGGGGCTTACTCTGGAAACACCATATATTTT. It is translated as CASTTTGAYSGNTIYF.

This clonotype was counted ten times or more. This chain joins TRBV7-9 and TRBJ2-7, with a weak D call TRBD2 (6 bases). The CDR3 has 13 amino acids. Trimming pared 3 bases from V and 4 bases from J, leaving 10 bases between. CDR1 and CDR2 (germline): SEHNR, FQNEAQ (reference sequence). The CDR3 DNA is TGTGCCAGCAGCTTGTCGGGAGTATACGAGCAGTACTTC. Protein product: CASSLSGVYEQYF.

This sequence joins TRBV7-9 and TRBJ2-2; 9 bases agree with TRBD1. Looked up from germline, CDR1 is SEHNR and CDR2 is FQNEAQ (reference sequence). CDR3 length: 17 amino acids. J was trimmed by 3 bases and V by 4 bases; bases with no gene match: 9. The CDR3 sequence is CASSSRQGTGYTGELFF. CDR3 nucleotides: TGTGCCAGCAGCTCACGACAGGGGACAGGGTACACCGGGGAGCTGTTTTTT. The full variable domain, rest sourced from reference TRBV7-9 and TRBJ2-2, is DTGVSQNPRHKITKRGQNVTFRCDPISEHNRLYWYRQTLGQGPEFLTYFQNEAQLEKSRLLSDRFSAERPKGSFSTLEIQRTEQGDSAMYLCASSSRQGTGYTGELFFGEGSRLTVL.

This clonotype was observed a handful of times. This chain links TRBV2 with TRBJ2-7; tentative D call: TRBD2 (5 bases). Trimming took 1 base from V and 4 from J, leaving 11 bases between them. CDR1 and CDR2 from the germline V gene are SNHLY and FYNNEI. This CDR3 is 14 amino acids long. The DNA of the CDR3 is TGTGCCAGCAGTGAAGGGCGGGCCTTATACGAGCAGTACTTC. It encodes CASSEGRALYEQYF.

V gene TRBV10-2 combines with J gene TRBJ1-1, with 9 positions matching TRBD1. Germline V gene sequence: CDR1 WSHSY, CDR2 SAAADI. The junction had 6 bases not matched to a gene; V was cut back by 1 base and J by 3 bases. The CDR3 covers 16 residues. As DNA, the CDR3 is TGCGCCAGCAGTGAGTGGACAGGGGCGGAGGACACTGAAGCTTTCTTT. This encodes CASSEWTGAEDTEAFF.

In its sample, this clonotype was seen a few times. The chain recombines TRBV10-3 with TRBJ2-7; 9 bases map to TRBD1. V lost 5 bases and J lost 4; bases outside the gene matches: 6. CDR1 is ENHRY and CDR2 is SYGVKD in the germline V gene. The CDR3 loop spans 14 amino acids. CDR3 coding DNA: TGTGCCATCAGTCCGGGACAGGGTTCGTACGAGCAGTACTTC. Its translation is CAISPGQGSYEQYF.